This T cell receptor (beta chain) was recorded in a study of T cell clonality in common variable immunodeficiency (dated by TCRdb to between 2014 and 2017). On the study overall, not on this receptor specifically: CVID subjects shared fewer TCRbeta clones with each other than healthy controls did (p < 0.0001). TCRbeta clonality was higher in CVID subjects than in healthy controls (t-test p = 0.018), and the increase was most characteristic of about a third of subjects. According to the authors, figuring out what caused the increased clonality in CVID would require sequencing the repertoires of T cell subpopulations. CVID TCRbeta sequences were reported to have fewer deletions and N-nucleotide insertions and to lack highly modified clones with 13 or more V deletions. Even though DNA input was the same, control samples had an average of around 78,000 unique sequences each, compared with about 32,000 in CVID samples. Patient heterogeneity within the CVID cohort put limits on correlating repertoire features with clinical complications.

For sequencing, equivalent amounts of genomic DNA were input from CVID and control samples. For every sample, a 60 bp segment covering the rearranged TCRbeta CDR3 region was amplified and then sequenced. The immunoSEQ assay, a bias-corrected multiplex PCR combined with high-throughput sequencing, was used for TCRbeta amplification. As for the authors' bioinformatics: Each unique nucleotide sequence was treated as a clone and annotated with V, D and J genes, copy number and frequency. Sequences were labeled productive if in frame, and non-productive if out of frame or containing stop codons. As previously described, clonality was calculated on the basis of Shannon's entropy. Mean CDR3 Kyte-Doolittle hydropathy was derived from the predicted amino acid sequences of productive clones. Hierarchical clustering of scaled V gene usage was performed with the R hclust function using Manhattan distance and complete linkage. To assess clone sharing by CDR3 amino acid sequence, 12 repertoires per group were resampled over 100 rounds. The repertoires were screened for 70 published EBV-specific TCRbeta sequences and fewer than 300 published CMV-specific TCRbeta sequences. A couple of CVID samples that yielded fewer than 10,000 sequences were excluded from the analysis, so around 40 CVID repertoires were retained. TCRdb took over this immuneACCESS table, retaining in-frame rearrangements with V and J assigned. Such tables are incomplete; in checked studies, under half of the missing clones stem from an unresolved V gene, and the remainder is unexplained. V and J calls and clone size are given by that table; D and trimming were obtained from the DNA. The table gives tens of thousands of clones for this sample, with none occurring only once. The biggest ten clones account for roughly 2.1% of the sample.

The sample holds many counts of this clone. Its target antigen remains unknown. The CDR3 extends 3 residues past the end of the read, so its final part is completed from the germline J gene. The CDR3 covers 14 residues, taking in both the cysteine and the phenylalanine. The 33 bases shown cover part of the CDR3, and their frame starts at base 1. The germline V gene encodes CDR1 LGHNT and CDR2 FRNRAP. V drops 2 bases and J drops 4 bases, leaving 10 bases in between. Predominantly Caucasian heritage was noted among both the CVID patients and the healthy controls. From each donor, about 5 to 8.5 ml of heparinized peripheral whole blood was collected. TCRbeta CDR3 repertoires were sequenced from genomic DNA of adults with common variable immune deficiency (CVID) and healthy adult controls. The control group was made up of about 22 healthy adult volunteers (roughly ten male and 12 female) whose ages ranged from roughly 20 to 66 years, with a mean age of 34. Diluted blood was density-centrifuged over Hypaque 1077 or Ficoll-Paque to isolate peripheral blood mononuclear cells. Genomic DNA was obtained from unsorted mononuclear cells through either Qiagen column purification or a centrifugation-based method.

The sample consisted of peripheral blood mononuclear cells. The sequence derives from a person between 18 and 75 years old in good health. The rearrangement joined TRBV12-5 to TRBJ2-3, and possibly TRBD2, on 6 matching bases. CDR3 DNA, as far as it was read: TGTGCTAGTGGTTTGTCCCGACTAGCAGATACG. It specifies CASGLSRLADT. The whole CDR3 sequence reads CASGLSRLADTQYF.